The clone carrying this TCR beta chain has ten or more counts. What it binds is unknown. These data belong to a study of blood T cells in healthy people across ages. The CDR3 runs 14 residues. Germline CDR1 DFQATT, CDR2 SNEGSKA (reference sequence). V lost 0 bases to trimming and J lost 3 bases, with 9 bases between them. Overall study findings and caveats: As naive T cell percentage varied, TCR beta diversity correlated strongly with it.

It was with a sample-barcoded 5' primer and a J-beta primer mix that a second PCR of about 6 to 12 cycles was run. TCRdb processed the 5' RACE reads anew with MiXCR; each CDR3 protein has one entry. This sample carries some 1.8 million distinct CDR3 sequences, about two fifths of them seen once, and the ten largest clones take 23%. The sequencing sample was made of blood. This clonotype originated in a human donor in good health. The chain has TRBV20-1 and TRBJ2-1, with D perhaps matching TRBD1 or TRBD2 (6 bases each). Written as DNA, the CDR3 is TGCAGTGCTAGAGAGGGGGGCGACTACAATGAGCAGTTCTTC. Translating gives CSAREGGDYNEQFF.